This is a list of T cell receptor beta chains from one sample in a study of blood T cells in healthy people across ages. MiXCR, run by TCRdb on the 5' RACE reads, gives a single entry per CDR3 protein. This sample has 450,000 to 650,000 distinct CDR3 sequences; around 24% occur once, and the top ten carry 8.7%. Another study also made use of these data, one on T cells of mothers and their children.

Sequencing was carried out using blood. These receptors all stem from a boy under 18 in good health. Both conserved end residues are part of each CDR3. D genes are given only for firm matches. Size is stated for part of the rows, as once, few or many counts, or as a class when the clone is expanded.

j_gene	v_gene	abundance	len	d_gene	CDR3aa	CDR3nt
TRBJ1-1	TRBV7-9	-	12	-	CASSLSHTEAFF	TGTGCCAGCAGCTTATCCCACACTGAAGCTTTCTTT
TRBJ2-5	TRBV27	few	16	TRBD2	CASSATLAGGRETQYF	TGTGCCAGCAGTGCGACGCTAGCGGGGGGGCGCGAGACCCAGTACTTC
TRBJ2-7	TRBV7-8	few	16	-	CASSSRRDLNRDEQYF	TGTGCCAGCAGCTCACGGCGGGACTTAAATCGGGACGAGCAGTACTTC
TRBJ1-3	TRBV28	-	16	TRBD1	CASSSPGQISGNTIYF	TGTGCCAGCAGTTCCCCGGGACAGATCTCTGGAAACACCATATATTTT
TRBJ2-7	TRBV18	few	13	TRBD2	CASSEAGVDEQYF	TGTGCCAGCTCAGAGGCGGGGGTAGACGAGCAGTACTTC
TRBJ1-1	TRBV27	few	13	TRBD1	CASSWDRGFEAFF	TGTGCCAGCAGTTGGGACAGGGGATTTGAAGCTTTCTTT
TRBJ1-5	TRBV20-1	-	13	TRBD1	CSASQGAGQPQHF	TGCAGTGCTTCCCAGGGGGCCGGTCAGCCCCAGCATTTT
TRBJ2-5	TRBV10-3	few	13	-	CAISIGGPETQYF	TGTGCCATCAGTATCGGGGGCCCAGAGACCCAGTACTTC
TRBJ1-2	TRBV7-9	few	16	TRBD1	CASSHRDSESNYGYTF	TGTGCCAGCAGCCACCGGGACAGCGAATCCAACTATGGCTACACCTTC
TRBJ1-1	TRBV9	-	11	-	CASSVVTSPVF	TGTGCCAGCAGCGTAGTCACTTCTCCCGTCTTT
TRBJ2-7	TRBV7-2	-	13	TRBD2	CASSSGLASEQYF	TGTGCCAGCAGCTCAGGACTAGCTTCCGAGCAGTACTTC
TRBJ2-1	TRBV12-3/TRBV12-4	few	19	-	CASSLSFPFRDNLSNEQFF	TGTGCCAGCAGTTTGTCCTTCCCGTTCCGGGACAATCTTAGCAATGAGCAGTTCTTC
TRBJ2-7	TRBV28	-	15	TRBD1	CASRPGEGASYEQYF	TGTGCCAGCAGACCTGGAGAGGGGGCGTCCTACGAGCAGTACTTC
TRBJ2-3	TRBV11-2	-	14	TRBD2	CAFPVGGRADTQYF	TGTGCCTTCCCTGTGGGAGGGAGGGCAGATACGCAGTATTTT
TRBJ2-1	TRBV9	-	18	-	CASSVWFQYSPGANEQFF	TGTGCCAGCAGCGTTTGGTTCCAGTACAGCCCAGGGGCCAATGAGCAGTTCTTC
TRBJ2-5	TRBV19	-	13	-	CASSMRDLGEQYF	TGTGCCAGTAGTATGCGGGACTTGGGGGAGCAGTACTTC
TRBJ2-5	TRBV28	many	17	-	CASSLEFGENIQETQYF	TGTGCCAGCAGTTTAGAGTTCGGGGAGAACATTCAAGAGACCCAGTACTTC
TRBJ1-2	TRBV20-1	-	14	-	CSARSRSGLYGYTF	TGCAGTGCTAGAAGTCGTTCGGGATTATATGGCTACACCTTC
TRBJ2-4	TRBV29-1	many	17	-	CSVEDGHGPSSQNIQYF	TGCAGCGTTGAAGACGGGCACGGCCCGTCTAGCCAGAACATTCAGTACTTC
TRBJ1-1	TRBV7-6	-	14	-	CASSPGERMGEAFF	TGTGCCAGCAGCCCCGGCGAGAGGATGGGTGAAGCTTTCTTT
TRBJ2-3	TRBV6-4	-	18	-	CASSDSILQLIRTDTQYF	TGTGCCAGCAGTGACTCGATATTGCAGCTGATTCGCACAGATACGCAGTATTTT
TRBJ2-5	TRBV15	few	19	TRBD1	CATSRDGGTGQGITETQYF	TGTGCCACCAGCAGAGATGGAGGAACGGGACAGGGCATTACGGAGACCCAGTACTTC
TRBJ2-7	TRBV29-1	-	12	TRBD1	CSVGQGGLEQYF	TGCAGCGTTGGACAGGGGGGGCTCGAGCAGTACTTC
TRBJ2-7	TRBV2	-	14	TRBD2	CASSEAGDTYEQYF	TGTGCCAGCAGCGAAGCGGGGGATACCTACGAGCAGTACTTC
TRBJ1-1	TRBV28	-	14	-	CASSPGTSAYEAFF	TGTGCCAGCAGCCCCGGGACCTCGGCCTATGAAGCTTTCTTT
TRBJ1-4	TRBV6-5	few	14	-	CASREQGRAEKLFF	TGTGCCAGCAGAGAACAGGGACGGGCTGAAAAACTGTTTTTT
TRBJ2-7	TRBV12-3/TRBV12-4	-	15	TRBD1	CASNLGTVSSYEQYF	TGTGCCAGCAACCTCGGGACAGTCTCTTCCTACGAGCAGTACTTC
TRBJ2-7	TRBV21-1	-	14	-	CASSRGRGSYEQYF	TGTGCCAGCAGCCGTGGACGCGGCTCCTACGAGCAGTACTTC
TRBJ2-4	TRBV2	many	16	-	CAIVRRHPLAKNIQYF	TGTGCCATCGTTAGGCGGCATCCCTTAGCCAAAAACATTCAGTACTTC
TRBJ1-1	TRBV12-3/TRBV12-4	many	14	-	CASSLPGVNTEAFF	TGTGCCAGCAGTTTGCCGGGAGTGAACACTGAAGCTTTCTTT